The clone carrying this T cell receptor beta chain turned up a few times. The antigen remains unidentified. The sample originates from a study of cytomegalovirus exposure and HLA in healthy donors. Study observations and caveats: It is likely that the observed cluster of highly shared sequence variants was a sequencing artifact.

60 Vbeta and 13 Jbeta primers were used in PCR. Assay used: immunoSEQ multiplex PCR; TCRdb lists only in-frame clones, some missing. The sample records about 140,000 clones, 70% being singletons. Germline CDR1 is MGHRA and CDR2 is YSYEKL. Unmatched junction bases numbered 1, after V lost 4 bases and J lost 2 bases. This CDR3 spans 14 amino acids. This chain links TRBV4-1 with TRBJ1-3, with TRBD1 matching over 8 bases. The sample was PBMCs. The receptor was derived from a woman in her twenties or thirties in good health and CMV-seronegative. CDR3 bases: TGCGCCAGCAGCCGGACAGGGACTGGAAACACCATATATTTT. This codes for CASSRTGTGNTIYF.